The 31 T cell receptor beta chains given below trace back to one sample, sequenced in a study of long-term antiretroviral therapy in people with HIV. The authors ran the immunoSEQ assay, v3.0, at survey level. Using immunoSEQ multiplex PCR, the repertoire was profiled, and TCRdb retains in-frame clones only, with some absent. Of under 45,000 clones in the sample, about nine tenths were seen once. Sequenced material: unsorted PBMCs, taken 1.2 years after starting antiretroviral therapy. Receptors originate from a woman in her forties or fifties with HIV.

The rearrangement links TRBV6-5 to TRBJ1-2; no reliable D call. The CDR3 is made up of 15 amino acids. V lost 6 bases, J lost 6 bases, and 20 bases lay in between. Germline V gene data show CDR1 as MNHEY and CDR2 as SVGAGI. CDR3 sequence (DNA): TGTGCCAGCAGAACCCTCATTCATTCCCCCCATGGCTACACCTTC. Its protein is CASRTLIHSPHGYTF.

The chain employs TRBV15 and TRBJ2-5; D ambiguous. Germline CDR1 LNHNV, CDR2 YYDKDF (reference sequence). The CDR3 is made up of 15 amino acids. V gave up 3 bases and J gave up 5 bases, with 16 bases separating them. This CDR3 reads CATSSSVGQAETQYF. DNA for the CDR3: TGTGCCACCAGCAGCTCAGTAGGGCAGGCGGAGACCCAGTACTTC. The full variable domain, rest sourced from reference TRBV15 and TRBJ2-5, is DAMVIQNPRYQVTQFGKPVTLSCSQTLNHNVMYWYQQKSSQAPKLLFHYYDKDFNNEADTPDNFQSRRPNTSFCFLDIRSPGLGDTAMYLCATSSSVGQAETQYFGPGTRLLVL.

This clone has only a few counts. The chain employs TRBV7-9 and TRBJ1-1; D is ambiguous. V lost 8 bases and J 4 bases, leaving 14 bases between the germline ends. Germline V gives CDR1 SEHNR, CDR2 FQNEAQ (reference sequence). The CDR3 contains 13 residues. Written as DNA, the CDR3 is TGTGCCAGCTCCTCCCGGACGGGCACTGAAGCTTTCTTT. The encoded protein is CASSSRTGTEAFF.

This rearrangement joins TRBV7-8 to TRBJ1-4, with unresolved D. This CDR3 spans 15 amino acids. Germline CDR1 is SGHVS and CDR2 is FQNEAQ. V was pared by 7 bases and J by 3 bases, with 15 bases between. The CDR3 loop reads CASTSRGLANEKLFF. The CDR3 region has the DNA TGTGCCAGCACCAGTAGAGGGCTTGCTAATGAAAAACTGTTTTTT.

The gene calls are TRBV5-1 and TRBJ1-2; no clear D. The V gene lost 0 bases and the J gene lost 4 bases, with 4 bases spanning the gap. The germline gives CDR1 SGHRS, CDR2 YFSETQ. The CDR3 has 12 amino acids. The CDR3 DNA is TGCGCCAGCAGCTTGGGGAGCTATGGCTACACCTTC. The encoded protein is CASSLGSYGYTF. The complete variable domain, with remaining parts taken from reference TRBV5-1 and TRBJ1-2, reads KAGVTQTPRYLIKTRGQQVTLSCSPISGHRSVSWYQQTPGQGLQFLFEYFSETQRNKGNFPGRFSGRQFSNSRSEMNVSTLELGDSALYLCASSLGSYGYTFGSGTRLTVV.

The rearrangement uses TRBV14 and TRBJ1-6, with D unclear. Germline lookup yields CDR1 SGHDN and CDR2 FVKESK. The length of the CDR3 is 16 residues. V was shortened by 1 base and J by 10 bases, with 17 bases between the two germline ends. The CDR3 bases are TGTGCCAGCAGCCAAGTGGGGAAGGTAGGGAGATCACCCCTCCACTTT. This gives the protein CASSQVGKVGRSPLHF.

The CDR3 protein is CAGGGENTGELFF. Written as DNA, the CDR3 is TGTGCCGGCGGGGGGGAAAACACCGGGGAGCTGTTTTTT. The rearrangement links TRBV7-9 to TRBJ2-2; 9 bases agree with TRBD2. Trimming removed 11 bases from V and 2 bases from J; junction bases left unmatched: 3. The length of the CDR3 is 13 residues. Germline assignment: CDR1 SEHNR and CDR2 FQNEAQ (reference sequence).

The chain employs TRBV5-4 and TRBJ2-3; D might be TRBD1 or TRBD2, each matching 5 bases. This CDR3 spans 15 amino acids. V was clipped by 3 bases and J by 4 bases, with 15 bases between them. CDR1 is SGHNT, CDR2 YYREEE, per germline (reference sequence). The CDR3 region is CASSSPGRRPDTQYF. In DNA form, the CDR3 reads TGTGCCAGCAGCTCCCCGGGACGGAGGCCAGATACGCAGTATTTT.

The chain links TRBV9 to TRBJ2-2, with unresolved D. There are 15 residues in the CDR3. Trimming removed 4 bases from V and 1 base from J, with 11 bases in between. CDR1 SGDLS and CDR2 YYNGEE come from the germline V gene. CDR3 protein: CASSINGQNTGELFF. The CDR3 DNA follows: TGTGCCAGCAGCATAAACGGGCAGAACACCGGGGAGCTGTTTTTT.

The CDR3 here is CASSPWGGQSSYNEQFF. The CDR3, as DNA: TGTGCCAGCAGCCCATGGGGGGGGCAGAGCTCCTACAATGAGCAGTTCTTC. This rearrangement joins TRBV11-2 to TRBJ2-1; a weak D match, TRBD2 (7 bases). Germline V gene sequence: CDR1 SGHAT, CDR2 FQNNGV. The CDR3 has 17 amino acids. V was shortened by 5 bases and J by 0 bases, with 17 bases between the two germline ends.

The rearrangement uses TRBV7-9 and TRBJ1-4; D not resolved. Germline V gives CDR1 SEHNR, CDR2 FQNEAQ (reference sequence). Trimming cost V 4 bases and J 8 bases, with 14 bases left between them. The CDR3 has 14 residues. The CDR3 nucleotides are TGTGCCAGCAGCTCGGGTCCGAGGGTAGAAAAACTGTTTTTT. Its protein is CASSSGPRVEKLFF.

This clone has a handful of counts. The rearrangement joins TRBV5-4 to TRBJ1-5, with unresolved D. CDR3 length: 15 residues. Trimming shortened V by 0 bases and J by 4 bases, and 11 bases separated the two germline ends. Looked up from germline, CDR1 is SGHNT and CDR2 is YYREEE (reference sequence). Here the CDR3 DNA reads TGTGCCAGCAGCTTGGGTGCAGGTAGTAATCAGCCCCAGCATTTT. Translated, it gives CASSLGAGSNQPQHF.

V usage is TRBV7-8 and J usage is TRBJ2-7, with 9 bases lining up with TRBD2. The CDR3 extends over 18 amino acids. Germline lookup yields CDR1 SGHVS and CDR2 FQNEAQ. The J segment lost 0 bases and the V segment lost 5 bases, leaving 14 bases of the junction unmatched. The DNA for the CDR3 is TGTGCCAGCAGCCTCTTAGGCTCTAGCGGGGATCTCTCCTACGAGCAGTACTTC. It is translated as CASSLLGSSGDLSYEQYF.

V gene TRBV14 combines with J gene TRBJ1-2, with D unclear. Germline loops: CDR1 SGHDN, CDR2 FVKESK. This CDR3 has 14 residues. V lost 6 bases, J lost 9 bases, and 20 bases lay in between. CDR3 in DNA: TGTGCCAGCAGTCCAAGGCACGACCCTTGGAGCTACACCTTC. It encodes CASSPRHDPWSYTF.

The chain is built from TRBV5-1 and TRBJ1-1; D remains ambiguous. The germline V and J ends were trimmed by 5 bases and 7 bases, with 18 bases remaining between them. The germline CDR1 and CDR2 sequences are SGHRS and YFSETQ. CDR3 length equals 14 residues. The CDR3 DNA follows: TGCGCCAGCAGGGGCGGAGGTGGTTCTAATGAAGCTTTCTTT. The encoded protein is CASRGGGGSNEAFF.

V usage is TRBV5-4 and J usage is TRBJ1-4; tentatively, D is TRBD1 (6 bases). The CDR3 runs 16 residues. The ends were cut back, 0 bases at V and 7 bases at J, with 16 bases in the middle. In germline, CDR1 is SGHNT, CDR2 YYREEE (reference sequence). As DNA, the CDR3 is TGTGCCAGCAGCTTGGAGTCAGGGGCGCTGGGTGAAAAACTGTTTTTT. Encoded protein: CASSLESGALGEKLFF.

V and J are TRBV6-6 and TRBJ1-1; 7 positions match TRBD1. Germline lookup yields CDR1 MNHNY and CDR2 SVGAGI (reference sequence). V shed 8 bases and J 7 bases; nucleotides not matched to a gene: 10. The CDR3 is 13 residues long. The CDR3: CASRRQGSSEAFF. The CDR3 DNA reads as TGTGCCAGCCGAAGACAGGGAAGTAGTGAAGCTTTCTTT.

The chain has TRBV6-1 and TRBJ1-4; D is perhaps TRBD1 (6 bases). Deletions cut 2 bases from V and 8 bases from J, with 21 bases between. Germline CDR1 is MNHNS and CDR2 is SASEGT. The CDR3 is 17 residues long. The CDR3 bases are TGTGCCAGCAGTGAACTTATGGGGGGCGGGGAAAGGGAAAAACTGTTTTTT. Encoded protein: CASSELMGGGEREKLFF.

This chain joins TRBV4-3 and TRBJ2-7, with a tentative D call TRBD2 (7 bases). V was pared by 0 bases and J by 3 bases, with 15 bases between. The CDR3 contains 16 residues. From germline, CDR1 is LGHNA and CDR2 YSLEER. CDR3 residues: CASSQDWTAGSYEQYF. CDR3 DNA: TGCGCCAGCAGCCAAGATTGGACAGCGGGGAGCTACGAGCAGTACTTC.

The count of this clone is one. This chain connects TRBV6-6 to TRBJ1-5; 8 nucleotides align to TRBD1. Germline V gene data show CDR1 as MNHNY and CDR2 as SVGAGI (reference sequence). The CDR3 loop spans 14 amino acids. J lost 1 base, V lost 6 bases, and 2 bases had no gene match. CDR3 sequence (DNA): TGTGCCAGCAGACAGGGGGGAAGCAATCAGCCCCAGCATTTT. The encoded protein is CASRQGGSNQPQHF.

The V call is TRBV27, the J call TRBJ2-1; D is uncertain. CDR3 length: 13 amino acids. The germline CDR1 and CDR2 sequences are MNHEY and SMNVEV (reference sequence). The germline V and J ends were trimmed by 6 bases and 9 bases, with 15 bases remaining between them. The CDR3 sequence: CASRPASGTEQFF. The CDR3 DNA reads as TGTGCCAGCAGACCCGCGTCCGGCACTGAGCAGTTCTTC.

This chain joins TRBV9 and TRBJ1-2, with 8 positions matching TRBD1. The ends lost 4 bases at V and 4 bases at J; junction bases unmatched: 12. CDR3 length: 16 residues. CDR1 is SGDLS, CDR2 YYNGEE, per germline. The CDR3 nucleotides are TGTGCCAGCAGCCCCTCGGCCTCCGGGACAGGCTATGGCTACACCTTC. Its protein product is CASSPSASGTGYGYTF.

The DNA of the CDR3 is TGTGCCAGTAGTATAGGCATCAGTAGCACTGAAGCTTTCTTT. This codes for CASSIGISSTEAFF. The V call is TRBV19, the J call TRBJ1-1; D gene unclear. Germline CDR1 is LNHDA and CDR2 is SQIVND (reference sequence). The CDR3 loop spans 14 amino acids. The ends were cut back, 1 base at V and 4 bases at J, with 10 bases in the middle.

This chain connects TRBV7-2 to TRBJ2-5; D is perhaps TRBD2 (5 bases). Trimming pared 5 bases from V and 1 base from J, leaving 14 bases between. Germline V gives CDR1 SGHTA, CDR2 FQGNSA. The CDR3 loop spans 15 amino acids. DNA of the CDR3: TGTGCCAGCAGCGTCCTCGGGCGGGTCCAAGAGACCCAGTACTTC. It translates to CASSVLGRVQETQYF.

For the CDR3, the DNA is TGTGCCAGCAGCTTTGATAGGACAAACTACAATGAGCAGTTCTTC. Its translation is CASSFDRTNYNEQFF. This sequence joins TRBV7-2 and TRBJ2-1; TRBD1 is a possible D gene (5 bases). The CDR3 is made up of 15 amino acids. V was pared by 3 bases and J by 3 bases, with 12 bases between. Germline V gives CDR1 SGHTA, CDR2 FQGNSA.

Only a few counts were recorded for this clone. The chain is built from TRBV29-1 and TRBJ2-5; TRBD2 matches 12 bases. CDR1 and CDR2 from the germline V gene are SQVTM and ANQGSEA. The CDR3 spans 16 residues. With 4 bases clipped from V and 2 bases from J, the junction kept 8 bases outside the gene matches. Written as DNA, the CDR3 is TGCAGCGTTGGAGAACTAGCGGGGGGCCCGCAAGAGACCCAGTACTTC. Encoded protein: CSVGELAGGPQETQYF.

The V and J genes are TRBV4-3 and TRBJ1-6; D is unclear. Germline CDR1 and CDR2: LGHNA and YSLEER. V lost 0 bases to trimming and J lost 10 bases, with 16 bases between them. This CDR3 region has 16 residues. As DNA, the CDR3 is TGCGCCAGCAGCCAAGATGCGCAGGTGGAGTACTCACCCCTCCACTTT. Encoded protein: CASSQDAQVEYSPLHF.

The chain uses TRBV5-5 and TRBJ2-5; D unclear. CDR3 length equals 15 residues. Germline values: CDR1 SGHKS, CDR2 YYEKEE (reference sequence). The ends were cut back, 4 bases at V and 6 bases at J, with 19 bases in the middle. The DNA of the CDR3 is TGTGCCAGCAGCCCCGCCCCGGGCGATCGAAAGACCCAGTACTTC. Amino acids: CASSPAPGDRKTQYF.

The V call is TRBV18, the J call TRBJ1-3; the D is unclear. The V end lost 3 bases, the J end lost 0 bases, and 6 bases lay between the germline ends. Per germline, CDR1 KGHSH and CDR2 LQKENI. CDR3 length: 14 residues. The DNA for the CDR3 is TGTGCCAGCTCACCCGTAGACTCTGGAAACACCATATATTTT. Amino acids: CASSPVDSGNTIYF.

The chain is built from TRBV25-1 and TRBJ2-7; TRBD1 matches 7 bases. The CDR3 has 15 amino acids. The V gene's germline CDR1 is MGHDK and CDR2 SYGVNS. Germline trimming cut 1 base from V and 2 bases from J; bases unmatched to any gene: 5. The CDR3 DNA reads as TGTGCCAGCAGTGAATCCGGGACAGCAACCTACGAGCAGTACTTC. Translation gives CASSESGTATYEQYF.

V is TRBV4-2 and J is TRBJ2-1; D possibly corresponds to TRBD1 (5 bases). Germline loops: CDR1 LGHNA, CDR2 YNFKEQ. CDR3 length: 16 residues. V dropped 0 bases and J dropped 7 bases, with 16 bases sitting between them. For the CDR3, the DNA is TGTGCCAGCAGCCAAGATGGTCAGGGTGGATGGAATGAGCAGTTCTTC. It specifies CASSQDGQGGWNEQFF.